Each of the 9 T cell receptor beta chains below was sequenced from the same sample in a study of cytotoxic CD8 clonotypes in ibrutinib-treated CLL (dated by TCRdb to the early 2020s). The sample's time point label, in plain terms: 24 months on ibrutinib. Preparation of the library involved the immunoSEQ multiplex PCR assay. The table comes from immuneACCESS by way of TCRdb, which keeps in-frame sequences with V and J called. Part of the clones is missing from these tables; in studies checked, under half for an unresolved V gene and the rest for unknown reasons. For this sample the table gives about 50,000 clones, of which around 60% were detected only once. 25% to 30% of the sample is taken by the ten largest. Specimen: PBMCs, collected after 24 months of ibrutinib treatment. The receptors come from a human donor with chronic lymphocytic leukemia.

The genes are TRBV6-5 and TRBJ1-5; the D is unclear. Germline assignment: CDR1 MNHEY and CDR2 SVGAGI. The CDR3 loop spans 15 amino acids. V was trimmed by 0 bases and J by 0 bases, leaving 6 bases between them. The CDR3, as DNA: TGTGCCAGCAGTTACTCGCCGGATAGCAATCAGCCCCAGCATTTT. Amino acid sequence: CASSYSPDSNQPQHF.

The CDR3 region has the DNA TGTGCCAGCAGCCGTACATGGCACTCCTACGAGCAGTACTTC. Translating gives CASSRTWHSYEQYF. The rearrangement joins TRBV5-6 to TRBJ2-7, with D unclear. This CDR3 comprises 14 residues. The V gene lost 4 bases and the J gene lost 0 bases, with 11 bases spanning the gap. The germline V gene encodes CDR1 SGHDT and CDR2 YYEEEE.

This clone was seen more than once but under ten times. The gene calls are TRBV19 and TRBJ2-6, with D perhaps TRBD1 (6 bases). Germline V gene sequence: CDR1 LNHDA, CDR2 SQIVND (reference sequence). This CDR3 is 15 amino acids long. Trimming cost V 4 bases and J 2 bases, with 9 bases left between them. CDR3 in amino acids: CASSTDRTGANVLTF. CDR3 bases: TGTGCCAGTAGTACCGACAGGACTGGGGCCAACGTCCTGACTTTC.

The chain carries TRBV5-1 and TRBJ1-2; possibly TRBD1 for D (5 bases). Germline CDR1 and CDR2: SGHRS and YFSETQ. This CDR3 region has 15 residues. The germline V and J ends were trimmed by 0 bases and 0 bases, with 9 bases remaining between them. The CDR3 DNA reads TGCGCCAGCAGCTTGGTCGGGGGGACTAACTATGGCTACACCTTC. It encodes CASSLVGGTNYGYTF.

The table lists this clone with a few counts. V gene TRBV11-3 combines with J gene TRBJ2-1; D perhaps matches TRBD1 (5 bases). Germline assignment: CDR1 SGHNT and CDR2 YENEEA. Trimming pared 3 bases from V and 6 bases from J, leaving 12 bases between. The CDR3 loop spans 14 amino acids. The CDR3 sequence: CASSFQGHGNEQFF. The CDR3 coding sequence is TGTGCCAGCAGCTTCCAGGGCCATGGCAATGAGCAGTTCTTC.

The gene calls are TRBV5-6 and TRBJ2-7; 8 bases agree with TRBD1. Germline loops: CDR1 SGHDT, CDR2 YYEEEE. Germline trimming cut 3 bases from V and 7 bases from J; bases unmatched to any gene: 6. There are 13 residues in the CDR3. CDR3 in DNA: TGTGCCAGCAGCTCCCGGGACAGGTGGGAGCAGTACTTC. Amino acids: CASSSRDRWEQYF.

This clone was found a few times. The chain combines TRBV9 with TRBJ1-3; D gene uncertain. This CDR3 comprises 15 residues. The germline gives CDR1 SGDLS, CDR2 YYNGEE. Trimming cost V 2 bases and J 0 bases, with 9 bases left between them. CDR3 sequence: CASSVAGYSGNTIYF. The CDR3 DNA reads as TGTGCCAGCAGCGTTGCCGGTTACTCTGGAAACACCATATATTTT.

This clone was detected only once. The V call is TRBV5-4, the J call TRBJ1-2; TRBD1 aligns across 9 bases. With V trimmed by 0 bases and J by 8 bases, 2 bases remained unmatched. The germline V gene has CDR1 SGHNT and CDR2 YYREEE (reference sequence). The CDR3 contains 13 residues. The CDR3 sequence is CASSLDGTGGYTF. In DNA, the CDR3 is TGTGCCAGCAGCTTGGATGGGACAGGGGGCTACACCTTC.

To note about this clone: A clone one base away is much larger, so this may be a read error. V usage is TRBV7-8 and J usage is TRBJ1-2; TRBD1 agrees at 11 bases. This CDR3 has 14 amino acids. Per germline, CDR1 SGHVS and CDR2 FQNEAQ. Here the CDR3 reads CAGSLGTGGYGYTF. The CDR3 DNA is TGTGCCGGCAGCTTAGGGACAGGGGGCTATGGCTACACCTTC.